The 30 T cell receptor beta chains reported below all come from one sample, sequenced in a study of shared clonotypes between healthy human individuals (dated by TCRdb to the early 2020s). Library preparation used the immunoSEQ multiplex PCR assay. Imported from immuneACCESS, the table was reduced by TCRdb to in-frame sequences with V and J called. These copies leave out some clones; in studies compared against another copy, an unresolved V gene accounts for under half, and the cause of the remainder is not known. The sample table records around 600,000 clones; 95% of these occur just once. The leading ten clones occupy over 0.095% of the sample. CD8 naive samples were CD45RO-negative cells positively selected for CCR7, giving a CD45RA+CCR7+ population that excluded TemRA cells. Material: naive CD8+ T cells sorted from blood. Per the publication, the cell subset or site label means: CD45RA+CCR7+. These receptors were obtained from a woman aged 30 to 39 in good health.

This clone was seen once. The J gene is TRBJ2-7, the V gene TRBV28, with D hard to call. Germline V gene lookup returns CDR1 MDHEN and CDR2 SYDVKM. CDR3 length equals 11 residues. Trimming cost V 5 bases and J 2 bases, with 4 bases left between them. The chain's CDR3 is CASSEAYEQYF. Here the CDR3 DNA reads TGTGCCAGCAGTGAAGCCTACGAGCAGTACTTC.

This chain links TRBV2 with TRBJ2-7, with D tentatively TRBD2 (5 bases). The CDR3 sequence is 15 residues long. Trimming shortened V by 6 bases and J by 5 bases, and 20 bases separated the two germline ends. Germline assignment: CDR1 SNHLY and CDR2 FYNNEI. The chain's CDR3 is CASRPSASSSHEQYF. The CDR3, as DNA: TGTGCCAGCAGACCGAGTGCTAGCTCCAGCCACGAGCAGTACTTC.

CDR3 bases: TGTGCCAGCAGCTTGAGACTCCGGAGCTCCTACAATGAGCAGTTCTTC. Amino acids: CASSLRLRSSYNEQFF. The V call is TRBV5-8, the J call TRBJ2-1; D uncertain. This CDR3 is 16 amino acids long. The germline V gene has CDR1 SGHTS and CDR2 YDEGEE. V was trimmed by 1 base and J by 0 bases, leaving 11 bases between them.

This chain connects TRBV19 to TRBJ1-5; 7 bases are a match to TRBD1. The CDR3 has 14 residues. CDR1 and CDR2 (germline): LNHDA, SQIVND (reference sequence). The V gene end was trimmed by 4 bases and the J gene end by 4 bases; junction bases not matched to a gene: 4. In nucleotides, the CDR3 is TGTGCCAGTAGTAAGGGGGCAGGAAATCAGCCCCAGCATTTT. As protein: CASSKGAGNQPQHF.

This chain uses TRBV19 with TRBJ1-2; D gene uncertain. Deletions cut 11 bases from V and 3 bases from J, with 13 bases between. Germline assignment: CDR1 LNHDA and CDR2 SQIVND (reference sequence). The CDR3 covers 12 residues. CDR3 sequence reads: CASLDGDYGYTF. In nucleotides, the CDR3 is TGTGCCTCCCTTGACGGTGACTATGGCTACACCTTC.

As DNA, the CDR3 is TGCGCCAGCAGTGAGTCCGGACTTAACGGGTACGAGCAGTACTTC. Amino acids: CASSESGLNGYEQYF. This chain links TRBV10-2 with TRBJ2-7, with D possibly TRBD2 on 5 matching bases. The V and J ends lost 0 bases and 4 bases respectively, with 13 bases between them. CDR3 length: 15 amino acids. Germline CDR1 WSHSY, CDR2 SAAADI.

This clone has only one observation. Other DNA sequences in the sample encode the same CDR3. The CDR3 here is CASSPGTSGLSSYNEQFF. CDR3 DNA: TGTGCCAGCAGCCCCGGAACTAGCGGTTTAAGCTCCTACAATGAGCAGTTCTTC. The rearrangement joins TRBV5-4 to TRBJ2-1; 8 positions agree with TRBD2. The V gene's germline CDR1 is SGHNT and CDR2 YYREEE (reference sequence). The CDR3 covers 18 residues. Unmatched junction bases numbered 12, after V lost 4 bases and J lost 0 bases.

Concerning this clone itself: Other DNA sequences from this sample encode an identical CDR3 as well. This chain links TRBV5-1 with TRBJ1-1, with unresolved D. The length of the CDR3 is 14 residues. Between the trimmed V and J ends, which lost 0 bases and 0 bases, there was a span of 6 bases. CDR1 is SGHRS and CDR2 is YFSETQ in the germline V gene. The CDR3: CASSLVSLNTEAFF. CDR3 bases: TGCGCCAGCAGCTTGGTCAGTTTGAACACTGAAGCTTTCTTT.

J is TRBJ2-2 and V is TRBV4-1; D gene uncertain. In germline, CDR1 is MGHRA, CDR2 YSYEKL. CDR3 size: 16 residues. Trimming took 1 base from V and 3 from J, leaving 12 bases between them. The CDR3 nucleotides read TGCGCCAGCAGCCAAGTCCAGAGTTGGGACACCGGGGAGCTGTTTTTT. Translation gives CASSQVQSWDTGELFF.

This rearrangement joins TRBV10-3 to TRBJ2-1; TRBD2 matches at 13 bases. From germline, CDR1 is ENHRY and CDR2 SYGVKD. Unmatched junction bases numbered 12, after V lost 6 bases and J lost 4 bases. The CDR3 is made up of 18 amino acids. The CDR3 nucleotides are TGTGCCATCAGAAGGGGGACTAGCGGGATTGGCTTATACAATGAGCAGTTCTTC. Residues: CAIRRGTSGIGLYNEQFF.

This clone was seen once. This chain links TRBV7-8 with TRBJ2-2; 8 positions match TRBD2. The V segment lost 0 bases and the J segment 5 bases; nucleotides outside the gene matches: 2. The CDR3 sequence is 15 residues long. Per germline, CDR1 SGHVS and CDR2 FQNEAQ. The CDR3 bases are TGTGCCAGCAGCTTAGCAACTAGCGGTACCGGGGAGCTGTTTTTT. Translating gives CASSLATSGTGELFF.

CDR3 in amino acids: CASSLLTSGSFYEQYF. CDR3 DNA sequence: TGTGCCAGCAGTTTATTAACTAGCGGGAGTTTCTACGAGCAGTACTTC. The V gene is TRBV28, the J gene TRBJ2-7, with 11 positions matching TRBD2. This CDR3 has 16 amino acids. V was pared by 1 base and J by 3 bases, with 5 bases of the junction left unmatched. The germline V gene encodes CDR1 MDHEN and CDR2 SYDVKM.

Concerning this clone itself: Other DNA sequences in this specimen translate into the identical CDR3. This sequence joins TRBV5-1 and TRBJ2-7; D unresolved. The CDR3 contains 14 residues. V lost 0 bases to trimming and J lost 0 bases, with 7 bases between them. The germline V gene encodes CDR1 SGHRS and CDR2 YFSETQ. The CDR3 here is CASSLDGSSYEQYF. In DNA, the CDR3 is TGCGCCAGCAGCTTGGACGGTAGCTCCTACGAGCAGTACTTC. Using reference TRBV5-1 and TRBJ2-7 for the parts outside the CDR3, the full variable domain is KAGVTQTPRYLIKTRGQQVTLSCSPISGHRSVSWYQQTPGQGLQFLFEYFSETQRNKGNFPGRFSGRQFSNSRSEMNVSTLELGDSALYLCASSLDGSSYEQYFGPGTRLTVT.

This clone was seen once. The chain has TRBV13 and TRBJ1-2, with TRBD1 identical over 7 bases. This CDR3 has 15 residues. Germline V gives CDR1 PRHDT, CDR2 FYEKMQ (reference sequence). V shed 5 bases, J shed 0 bases, and the junction held 6 bases outside the gene matches. CDR3 in amino acids: CASSIGTEANYGYTF. The CDR3 region has the DNA TGTGCCAGCAGCATTGGGACAGAAGCTAACTATGGCTACACCTTC.

This rearrangement joins TRBV27 to TRBJ2-2; 9 bases agree with TRBD1. J was trimmed by 4 bases and V by 6 bases; bases with no gene match: 9. This CDR3 contains 16 residues. The germline gives CDR1 MNHEY, CDR2 SMNVEV (reference sequence). In nucleotides, the CDR3 is TGTGCCAGCAGGGGAGGACAGGGGTCGGGCACCGGGGAGCTGTTTTTT. Amino acids: CASRGGQGSGTGELFF.

This rearrangement joins TRBV28 to TRBJ2-7; 7 bases match TRBD1. J gave up 3 bases and V 4 bases, and 6 bases lay outside the gene matches. Germline loops: CDR1 MDHEN, CDR2 SYDVKM. The CDR3 sequence is 14 residues long. The CDR3 reads CASSSVGTVYEQYF. Here the CDR3 DNA reads TGTGCCAGCAGTTCCGTGGGGACAGTCTACGAGCAGTACTTC.

CDR3 bases: TGTGCCAGCAGTCGACCCCTGGACAGGGCGTCTGATGGCTACACCTTC. Protein: CASSRPLDRASDGYTF. This sequence joins TRBV2 and TRBJ1-2, with 8 bases lining up with TRBD1. Germline CDR1 is SNHLY and CDR2 is FYNNEI. Trimming at V came to 5 bases and at J to 6 bases, leaving 14 bases not matched to a gene. The CDR3 spans 16 residues. Together with reference TRBV2 and TRBJ1-2, the CDR3 gives the full variable domain: EPEVTQTPSHQVTQMGQEVILRCVPISNHLYFYWYRQILGQKVEFLVSFYNNEISEKSEIFDDQFSVERPDGSNFTLKIRSTKLEDSAMYFCASSRPLDRASDGYTFGSGTRLTVV.

The chain couples TRBV7-8 to TRBJ1-1, with TRBD1 matching over 8 bases. Germline V CDR1 and CDR2: SGHVS, FQNEAQ. V trimming: 7 bases; J trimming: 1 base; junction bases outside the gene matches: 5. CDR3 length: 14 amino acids. The CDR3 DNA reads as TGTGCCAGCAACCAGGGACAGGCGAACACTGAAGCTTTCTTT. Protein product: CASNQGQANTEAFF. Based on the CDR3 plus reference TRBV7-8 and TRBJ1-1, the full variable domain is GAGVSQSPRYKVAKRGQDVALRCDPISGHVSLFWYQQALGQGPEFLTYFQNEAQLDKSGLPSDRFFAERPEGSVSTLKIQRTQQEDSAVYLCASNQGQANTEAFFGQGTRLTVV.

This chain links TRBV6-6 with TRBJ2-7, with D possibly matching TRBD1 (6 bases). The V end lost 6 bases, the J end lost 0 bases, and 12 bases lay between the germline ends. Germline values: CDR1 MNHNY, CDR2 SVGAGI (reference sequence). CDR3 length equals 14 residues. CDR3 sequence reads: CASSFGQSSYEQYF. CDR3 nucleotides: TGTGCCAGCAGCTTCGGACAGTCCTCCTACGAGCAGTACTTC.

J is TRBJ2-1 and V is TRBV4-1, with 8 bases identical to TRBD2. The CDR3 loop spans 18 amino acids. Unmatched junction bases numbered 14, after V lost 1 base and J lost 6 bases. The germline CDR1 and CDR2 sequences are MGHRA and YSYEKL. CDR3 bases: TGCGCCAGCAGCCAAGGGGGGAACGTCGGGAGGGCCTCCAATGAGCAGTTCTTC. Protein product: CASSQGGNVGRASNEQFF.

The rearrangement joins TRBV29-1 to TRBJ1-2; D is uncertain. Germline V gives CDR1 SQVTM, CDR2 ANQGSEA. V gave up 5 bases and J gave up 2 bases, with 15 bases separating them. CDR3 length: 14 residues. For the CDR3, the DNA is TGCAGCGTTCAGCGGGTGGAGCTCAACTATGGCTACACCTTC. It translates to CSVQRVELNYGYTF.

The chain is built from TRBV10-2 and TRBJ1-2, with D possibly TRBD1 on 5 matching bases. The CDR3 has 14 amino acids. V was pared by 2 bases and J by 5 bases, with 12 bases between. Germline-derived CDR1 and CDR2 are WSHSY and SAAADI. Here the CDR3 reads CASSERGALYGYTF. The CDR3 region has the DNA TGCGCCAGCAGTGAGAGGGGAGCTCTTTATGGCTACACCTTC.

The genes are TRBV27 and TRBJ2-6; no clear D. The V end was cut by 4 bases, the J end by 0 bases, with 7 bases between. This CDR3 contains 15 residues. CDR1 MNHEY and CDR2 SMNVEV come from the germline V gene (reference sequence). CDR3 residues: CASSSGDSGANVLTF. The CDR3 DNA is TGTGCCAGCAGTTCTGGGGACTCTGGGGCCAACGTCCTGACTTTC.

Concerning this clone: Distinct nucleotide sequences in the sample also encode this CDR3. The chain couples TRBV27 to TRBJ2-1; D uncertain. Trimming stripped 2 bases from V and 6 bases from J, with 5 bases between. CDR1 is MNHEY and CDR2 is SMNVEV in the germline V gene (reference sequence). The CDR3 totals 12 residues. CDR3 DNA: TGTGCCAGCAGTTTAGGTCCCAATGAGCAGTTCTTC. Translation: CASSLGPNEQFF.

The rearrangement joins TRBV7-9 to TRBJ1-2, with a tentative D call TRBD1 (6 bases). The CDR3 has 15 amino acids. The germline CDR1 and CDR2 sequences are SEHNR and FQNEAQ (reference sequence). V was trimmed by 5 bases and J by 4 bases, leaving 17 bases between them. CDR3 DNA sequence: TGTGCCAGCAGCGTCCAGGAACGGGGGGCCTATGGCTACACCTTC. It encodes CASSVQERGAYGYTF.

The gene calls are TRBV10-1 and TRBJ1-1, with 10 bases that match TRBD1. Germline V gene data show CDR1 as WNHNN and CDR2 as SYGVQD (reference sequence). V lost 6 bases to trimming and J lost 11 bases; unmatched junction nucleotides: 15. The length of the CDR3 is 15 residues. CDR3 protein: CASRPDRGSTSVAFF. DNA for the CDR3: TGCGCCAGCAGGCCGGACAGGGGGTCTACATCGGTGGCTTTCTTT.

The chain recombines TRBV6-1 with TRBJ2-1, with 7 bases identical to TRBD2. V lost 6 bases to trimming and J lost 8 bases; unmatched junction nucleotides: 7. Germline-derived CDR1 and CDR2 are MNHNS and SASEGT. The CDR3 length is 13 residues. The DNA of the CDR3 is TGTGCCAGCAGAGGGCGGGGGAGGTATGAGCAGTTCTTC. Protein product: CASRGRGRYEQFF.

The V and J genes are TRBV5-6 and TRBJ2-7; 10 bases are shared with TRBD1. The CDR3 consists of 14 residues. Germline V lookup: CDR1 SGHDT, CDR2 YYEEEE. V lost 3 bases to trimming and J lost 5 bases; unmatched junction nucleotides: 5. CDR3 bases: TGTGCCAGCAGCTACGGGACAGGGGTCAACGAGCAGTACTTC. This translates into CASSYGTGVNEQYF. The full variable domain, in which reference TRBV5-6 and TRBJ2-7 provide the parts outside the CDR3, is DAGVTQSPTHLIKTRGQQVTLRCSPKSGHDTVSWYQQALGQGPQFIFQYYEEEERQRGNFPDRFSGHQFPNYSSELNVNALLLGDSALYLCASSYGTGVNEQYFGPGTRLTVT.

The rearrangement uses TRBV28 and TRBJ1-6; D not certain. V shed 5 bases and J shed 0 bases, with 14 bases lying between them. The CDR3 consists of 17 residues. CDR1 is MDHEN and CDR2 is SYDVKM in the germline V gene. The CDR3 region has the DNA TGTGCCAGCAGTACTATCTCTACAAGCTCCTATAATTCACCCCTCCACTTT. This gives the protein CASSTISTSSYNSPLHF.

The rearrangement joins TRBV28 to TRBJ1-1; D unresolved. The CDR3 runs 13 residues. Per the germline V gene, CDR1 is MDHEN and CDR2 is SYDVKM. Deletions cut 8 bases from V and 11 bases from J, with 21 bases between. Written as DNA, the CDR3 is TGTGCCAGCTGCCTACAAACCGGAGCCGAGGCTTTCTTT. Translation: CASCLQTGAEAFF.